Detailed here is one TCR beta chain. Germline-derived CDR1 and CDR2 are SEHNR and FQNEAQ (reference sequence). Between the trimmed V and J ends, which lost 1 base and 0 bases, there was a span of 16 bases. CDR3 length: 17 amino acids. In the authors' workflow: Reference gene primer amplification gave nucleated cell count estimates. Produced via immunoSEQ multiplex PCR; TCRdb's table is partial and in-frame only. V and J calls and clone size follow that table, whereas D and trimming were derived from the DNA. This sample has under 85,000 clones, with more than 75% found just once. These data belong to a study of blood T cell repertoires in COVID-19.

The sample consisted of peripheral blood. This TCR was recovered from a human donor in a cohort sampled during active COVID-19. The rearrangement links TRBV7-9 to TRBJ2-7; perhaps TRBD2 as D (7 bases). The CDR3 spells CASSLEGGGIYSYEQYF. CDR3 bases: TGTGCCAGCAGCTTAGAGGGAGGGGGGATATACTCCTACGAGCAGTACTTC.